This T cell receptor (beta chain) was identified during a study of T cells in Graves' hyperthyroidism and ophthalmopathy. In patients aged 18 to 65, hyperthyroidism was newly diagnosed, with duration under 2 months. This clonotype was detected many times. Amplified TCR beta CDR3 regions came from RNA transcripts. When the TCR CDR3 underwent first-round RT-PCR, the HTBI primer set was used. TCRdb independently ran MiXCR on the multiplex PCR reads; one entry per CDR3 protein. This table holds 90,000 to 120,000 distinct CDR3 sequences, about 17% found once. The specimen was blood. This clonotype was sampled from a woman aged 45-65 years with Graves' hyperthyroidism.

The CDR3 nucleotides are TGTGCCAGCAGCAGACAGGGGGCTTCACCCCTCCACTTT. Translated: CASSRQGASPLHF. The V call is TRBV5-6, the J call TRBJ1-6, with 10 bases identical to TRBD1. This CDR3 is 13 amino acids long. V trimming: 4 bases; J trimming: 9 bases; junction bases outside the gene matches: 1. Germline CDR1 and CDR2: SGHDT and YYEEEE.